These 32 T cell receptor beta chains were sequenced from one sample in a study of blood T cell repertoires in COVID-19. The method was immunoSEQ multiplex PCR; TCRdb's version includes in-frame clones alone and lacks a portion of them. Of about 56,000 clones listed, about 85% were seen once; the top ten hold over 10%. Sequenced material: peripheral blood. These receptors all stem from a woman older than 75 with acute or convalescent COVID-19.

Note on this clone: A read error may produce the germline difference seen at one junction end. V usage is TRBV5-6 and J usage is TRBJ1-5, with 8 bases matching TRBD1. Germline V gene data show CDR1 as SGHDT and CDR2 as YYEEEE. There are 15 residues in the CDR3. The CDR3 DNA reads as TGTGCCAACAGCTTGACAGGGGTTAGCAATCAGCCCCAGCATTTT. It specifies CANSLTGVSNQPQHF.

This sequence joins TRBV7-2 and TRBJ2-1; 8 nucleotides align to TRBD2. CDR1 is SGHTA and CDR2 is FQGNSA in the germline V gene. J gave up 6 bases and V 5 bases, and 9 bases lay outside the gene matches. This CDR3 is built from 15 residues. The CDR3 reads CASSPFTGGANEQFF. The CDR3 region has the DNA TGTGCCAGCAGCCCGTTCACGGGGGGGGCCAATGAGCAGTTCTTC.

This chain connects TRBV18 to TRBJ1-1, with D possibly matching TRBD1 (5 bases). CDR1 is KGHSH and CDR2 is LQKENI in the germline V gene. There are 15 residues in the CDR3. The V gene lost 1 base and the J gene lost 1 base, with 10 bases spanning the gap. CDR3 protein: CASSPQGLSNTEAFF. CDR3 coding DNA: TGTGCCAGCTCACCACAGGGACTCTCGAACACTGAAGCTTTCTTT.

The rearrangement joins TRBV2 to TRBJ1-1; perhaps TRBD1 as D (5 bases). Per germline, CDR1 SNHLY and CDR2 FYNNEI. Trimming cost V 6 bases and J 1 base, with 12 bases left between them. The CDR3 is made up of 14 amino acids. The CDR3 region is CASRATAWNTEAFF. CDR3 DNA sequence: TGTGCCAGCAGGGCGACAGCTTGGAACACTGAAGCTTTCTTT.

This chain connects TRBV5-4 to TRBJ2-5, with D hard to call. The CDR3 length is 13 residues. V lost 0 bases and J lost 5, with 8 bases in between. Germline loops: CDR1 SGHNT, CDR2 YYREEE (reference sequence). The CDR3 DNA reads as TGTGCCAGCAGCTTGGGTCCCGGGGAGACCCAGTACTTC. Translated, it gives CASSLGPGETQYF.

V usage is TRBV6-6 and J usage is TRBJ2-2; D call uncertain. V was cut by 7 bases and J by 0 bases, with 15 bases left in between. The CDR3 consists of 16 residues. Per germline, CDR1 MNHNY and CDR2 SVGAGI (reference sequence). CDR3 coding DNA: TGTGCCAGCACCTCGTCCCACAAAGCGAACACCGGGGAGCTGTTTTTT. It specifies CASTSSHKANTGELFF.

The chain recombines TRBV9 with TRBJ2-1, with TRBD2 identical over 11 bases. After removal of 3 bases from V and 11 bases from J, the junction contained 7 bases not matched to a gene. The CDR3 totals 14 residues. CDR1 and CDR2 (germline): SGDLS, YYNGEE. CDR3: CASSAGTSGVQQFF. CDR3 coding DNA: TGTGCCAGCAGCGCCGGGACTAGCGGAGTACAGCAGTTCTTC.

This clone was counted between two and nine times. The chain combines TRBV7-9 with TRBJ1-3; perhaps TRBD1 as D (6 bases). Germline CDR1 SEHNR, CDR2 FQNEAQ (reference sequence). The V gene lost 5 bases and the J gene lost 0 bases, with 11 bases spanning the gap. This CDR3 is 15 amino acids long. Written as DNA, the CDR3 is TGTGCCAGCAGCCCAAACAGGGACTCTGGAAACACCATATATTTT. Encoded protein: CASSPNRDSGNTIYF.

This sequence joins TRBV27 and TRBJ1-1, with D perhaps matching TRBD1 (6 bases). V lost 2 bases, J lost 6 bases, and 13 bases lay in between. The CDR3 is made up of 14 amino acids. In germline, CDR1 is MNHEY, CDR2 SMNVEV (reference sequence). CDR3 residues: CASSLQSRGSEAFF. CDR3 sequence (DNA): TGTGCCAGCAGTTTACAGAGCAGGGGTTCTGAAGCTTTCTTT.

Comment on this clone: Other nucleotide sequences in the sample specify the same CDR3. The J gene is TRBJ1-1, the V gene TRBV3-1 (or the pseudogene TRBV3-2), with a tentative D call TRBD1 (6 bases). This CDR3 region has 13 residues. Deletions cut 4 bases from V and 1 base from J, with 7 bases between. Per the germline V gene, CDR1 is LGHDT and CDR2 is YNNKEL (reference sequence). In DNA, the CDR3 is TGTGCCAGCAGCCCGACAGGGAACACTGAAGCTTTCTTT. It specifies CASSPTGNTEAFF.

The V gene is TRBV11-2, the J gene TRBJ2-5; the match to TRBD1 covers 9 bases. Germline values: CDR1 SGHAT, CDR2 FQNNGV. J was trimmed by 3 bases and V by 5 bases; bases with no gene match: 7. The CDR3 totals 15 residues. The CDR3 coding sequence is TGTGCCAGCAGCAGGTTGGGACAGGGTGAAGAGACCCAGTACTTC. It specifies CASSRLGQGEETQYF.

This clone was observed a single time. The chain uses TRBV6-1 and TRBJ1-6, with 8 bases aligning to TRBD1. CDR1 is MNHNS, CDR2 SASEGT, per germline. This CDR3 contains 17 residues. The V segment lost 4 bases and the J segment 2 bases; nucleotides outside the gene matches: 7. CDR3 coding DNA: TGTGCCAGCAGTGTCGTACAGGGGGACGCCTATAATTCACCCCTCCACTTT. This sequence encodes CASSVVQGDAYNSPLHF.

The rearrangement joins TRBV27 to TRBJ1-6, with 7 bases lining up with TRBD1. V lost 5 bases to trimming and J lost 7 bases; unmatched junction nucleotides: 11. Looked up from germline, CDR1 is MNHEY and CDR2 is SMNVEV (reference sequence). The CDR3 contains 16 residues. The CDR3 sequence is CASSPTGTAPNSPLHF. The CDR3, as DNA: TGTGCCAGCAGTCCGACCGGGACAGCCCCGAATTCACCCCTCCACTTT.

Concerning this clone: Its ends do not fully match the called genes, so a read error is possible. The chain is built from TRBV11-2 and TRBJ1-5; D not resolved. Germline CDR1 reads SGHAT; CDR2 reads FQNNGV. This CDR3 is 14 amino acids long. For the CDR3, the DNA is TGTGCCAGCAGCCCGACAAAATTGGGTCAGCCCCGGCATTTT. Translation gives CASSPTKLGQPRHF.

The chain uses TRBV6-5 and TRBJ1-1, with TRBD1 matching over 8 bases. Per germline, CDR1 MNHEY and CDR2 SVGAGI. Losses at the gene ends were 8 bases for V and 3 bases for J; bases not matched to a gene: 5. The CDR3 is 13 residues long. CDR3 region: CASHRGGDTEAFF. CDR3 nucleotides: TGTGCCAGCCACAGGGGGGGGGACACTGAAGCTTTCTTT.

The chain links TRBV13 to TRBJ1-1, with TRBD1 matching 7 bases. From germline, CDR1 is PRHDT and CDR2 FYEKMQ (reference sequence). This CDR3 comprises 13 residues. The trim removed 5 bases at V and 6 bases at J, leaving 6 bases unmatched. CDR3 protein: CASSLLGQAEAFF. CDR3 nucleotides: TGTGCCAGCAGCCTACTTGGACAGGCTGAAGCTTTCTTT.

V usage is TRBV21-1 and J usage is TRBJ1-2. TRBV21-1 is assigned pseudogene status. There are 15 residues in the CDR3. The CDR3 loop is CASSTTRPSRGGYTF. The CDR3, as DNA: TGTGCCAGCAGCACCACTAGGCCTTCCCGGGGTGGCTACACCTTC.

As concerns this clone: Germline and junction disagree at one end, which may indicate a read error. This chain joins TRBV11-3 and TRBJ1-6; D ambiguous. The CDR3 contains 13 residues. Looked up from germline, CDR1 is SGHNT and CDR2 is YENEEA. CDR3 nucleotide sequence: TGTGCCAGCAGCATAGAGGTCGAGTCACCCCTCCACTTT. Amino acids: CASSIEVESPLHF.

The V call is TRBV2, the J call TRBJ1-2; 8 positions agree with TRBD1. Trimming took 3 bases from V and 4 from J; bases not matched to a gene: 10. The V gene's germline CDR1 is SNHLY and CDR2 FYNNEI. CDR3 length: 16 residues. CDR3 in amino acids: CASSDGQGGPVYGYTF. The CDR3 nucleotides read TGTGCCAGCAGTGACGGACAGGGCGGCCCAGTCTATGGCTACACCTTC. Filled out from reference TRBV2 and TRBJ1-2, the complete variable domain reads EPEVTQTPSHQVTQMGQEVILRCVPISNHLYFYWYRQILGQKVEFLVSFYNNEISEKSEIFDDQFSVERPDGSNFTLKIRSTKLEDSAMYFCASSDGQGGPVYGYTFGSGTRLTVV.

The chain joins TRBV18 to TRBJ2-5; no firm D call. Between the trimmed V and J ends, which lost 3 bases and 0 bases, there was a span of 8 bases. There are 14 residues in the CDR3. In germline, CDR1 is KGHSH, CDR2 LQKENI. The CDR3 protein is CASSPLSHQETQYF. In DNA, the CDR3 is TGTGCCAGCTCACCTCTAAGCCACCAAGAGACCCAGTACTTC.

The chain links TRBV5-1 to TRBJ1-2; D gene unclear. V was trimmed by 7 bases and J by 5 bases, leaving 15 bases between them. Looked up from germline, CDR1 is SGHRS and CDR2 is YFSETQ. The CDR3 is 13 residues long. The CDR3 spells CASREDETYGYTF. DNA for the CDR3: TGCGCCAGCCGGGAAGACGAGACGTATGGCTACACCTTC.

V and J are TRBV20-1 and TRBJ1-6; maybe TRBD1 (6 bases). The germline V gene has CDR1 DFQATT and CDR2 SNEGSKA (reference sequence). Deletions cut 3 bases from V and 8 bases from J, with 14 bases between. The CDR3 consists of 14 residues. The CDR3 loop is CSASGGRIDSPLHF. CDR3 nucleotide sequence: TGCAGTGCTAGTGGGGGGCGCATCGATTCACCCCTCCACTTT.

This clone was counted a few times. V and J are TRBV6-5 and TRBJ2-7; TRBD1 aligns across 10 bases. V gave up 7 bases and J gave up 6 bases; unmatched junction bases: 9. CDR3 size: 14 residues. Germline values: CDR1 MNHEY, CDR2 SVGAGI. CDR3: CASTPGQGKGEQYF. CDR3 DNA sequence: TGTGCCAGCACACCGGGACAGGGGAAGGGCGAGCAGTACTTC.

The gene calls are TRBV5-6 and TRBJ2-1; TRBD2 agrees at 8 bases. Per germline, CDR1 SGHDT and CDR2 YYEEEE. The length of the CDR3 is 15 residues. The V segment lost 5 bases and the J segment 2 bases; nucleotides outside the gene matches: 6. The CDR3 sequence is CASSFSGGPYNEQFF. The CDR3 DNA follows: TGTGCCAGCAGTTTCAGCGGGGGCCCCTACAATGAGCAGTTCTTC.

This chain links TRBV20-1 with TRBJ1-1, with D tentatively TRBD1 (5 bases). V lost 3 bases and J 4 bases, leaving 12 bases between the germline ends. CDR3 length equals 13 residues. Germline V lookup: CDR1 DFQATT, CDR2 SNEGSKA (reference sequence). The CDR3 sequence: CSASLPGVTEAFF. The CDR3 nucleotides are TGCAGTGCTAGTTTACCGGGGGTCACTGAAGCTTTCTTT.

The chain uses TRBV6-1 and TRBJ1-2; the match to TRBD1 covers 8 bases. Germline V gene sequence: CDR1 MNHNS, CDR2 SASEGT. The CDR3 extends over 16 amino acids. With 4 bases clipped from V and 8 bases from J, the junction kept 15 bases outside the gene matches. This chain's CDR3 is CASSGSGQGASYGYTF. CDR3 in DNA: TGTGCCAGCAGTGGGTCTGGGCAGGGGGCGTCTTACGGCTACACCTTC.

This chain uses TRBV7-2 with TRBJ2-1, with D unclear. This CDR3 is built from 13 residues. Trimming removed 5 bases at V and 6 bases at J, with 11 bases between. Looked up from germline, CDR1 is SGHTA and CDR2 is FQGNSA. The CDR3 DNA is TGTGCCAGCAGCGTACTGAACAGCAATGAGCAGTTCTTC. It translates to CASSVLNSNEQFF.

V and J are TRBV6-5 and TRBJ1-2; 9 bases are shared with TRBD1. CDR1 and CDR2 from the germline V gene are MNHEY and SVGAGI. The CDR3 consists of 14 residues. The junction had 6 bases not matched to a gene; V was cut back by 6 bases and J by 4 bases. The CDR3: CASSGTGSLYGYTF. CDR3 sequence (DNA): TGTGCCAGCAGCGGGACAGGGTCTCTCTATGGCTACACCTTC.

The genes are TRBV7-2 and TRBJ2-3; D possibly corresponds to TRBD2 (6 bases). This CDR3 region has 16 residues. The germline CDR1 and CDR2 sequences are SGHTA and FQGNSA. V was pared by 1 base and J by 3 bases, with 14 bases between. The CDR3 region has the DNA TGTGCCAGCAGCTTAGACCGCGGGGTGGGGACAGATACGCAGTATTTT. This gives the protein CASSLDRGVGTDTQYF.

The chain links TRBV9 to TRBJ1-5, with D unresolved. V was trimmed by 6 bases and J by 4 bases, leaving 17 bases between them. Germline CDR1 and CDR2: SGDLS and YYNGEE. The CDR3 is made up of 15 amino acids. The CDR3 bases are TGTGCCAGCATGAGGGTAGGGAAAAAAAATCAGCCCCAGCATTTT. Translating it yields CASMRVGKKNQPQHF.

This clone showed up just a few times. V usage is TRBV6-2 or TRBV6-3 and J usage is TRBJ1-1, with 8 bases that match TRBD1. V gave up 2 bases and J gave up 11 bases; unmatched junction bases: 7. The CDR3 is made up of 13 amino acids. Germline CDR1 reads MNHEY; CDR2 reads SVGEGT. The CDR3 DNA is TGTGCCAGCAGTTACGTCCAACAGGGGGAGGCTTTCTTT. This encodes CASSYVQQGEAFF.

This clone came up once. The CDR3 spells CSVDTSGGLRTDTQYF. DNA for the CDR3: TGCAGCGTTGACACTAGCGGGGGACTTCGCACAGATACGCAGTATTTT. The rearrangement uses TRBV29-1 and TRBJ2-3; 11 bases align to TRBD2. Germline CDR1 SQVTM, CDR2 ANQGSEA. J lost 1 base, V lost 3 bases, and 6 bases had no gene match. This CDR3 is 16 amino acids long.